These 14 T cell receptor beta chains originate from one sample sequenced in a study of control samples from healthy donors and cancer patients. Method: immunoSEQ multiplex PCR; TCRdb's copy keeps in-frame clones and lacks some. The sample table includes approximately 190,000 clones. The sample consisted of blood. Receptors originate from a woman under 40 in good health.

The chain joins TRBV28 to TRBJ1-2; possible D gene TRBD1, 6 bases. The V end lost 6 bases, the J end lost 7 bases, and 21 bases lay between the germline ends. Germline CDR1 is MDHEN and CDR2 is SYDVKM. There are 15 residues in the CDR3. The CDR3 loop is CASSSPFRGDGGYTF. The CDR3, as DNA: TGTGCCAGCAGCAGCCCGTTCAGGGGAGATGGTGGCTACACCTTC.

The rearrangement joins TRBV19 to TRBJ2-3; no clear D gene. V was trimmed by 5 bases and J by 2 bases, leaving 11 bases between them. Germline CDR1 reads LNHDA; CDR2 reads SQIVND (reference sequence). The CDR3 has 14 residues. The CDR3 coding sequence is TGTGCCAGTAGTCTCCAGGCCAACACAGATACGCAGTATTTT. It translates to CASSLQANTDTQYF. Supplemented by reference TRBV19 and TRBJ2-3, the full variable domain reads DGGITQSPKYLFRKEGQNVTLSCEQNLNHDAMYWYRQDPGQGLRLIYYSQIVNDFQKGDIAEGYSVSREKKESFPLTVTSAQKNPTAFYLCASSLQANTDTQYFGPGTRLTVL.

The CDR3 DNA follows: TGTGCCAGCAGCTCGTGGGGCTGGCGGGGGGATAATTACAATGAGCAGTTCTTC. It is translated as CASSSWGWRGDNYNEQFF. The chain recombines TRBV5-6 with TRBJ2-1; TRBD2 matches at 8 bases. The length of the CDR3 is 18 residues. V gave up 3 bases and J gave up 4 bases; unmatched junction bases: 15. Germline V gene lookup returns CDR1 SGHDT and CDR2 YYEEEE.

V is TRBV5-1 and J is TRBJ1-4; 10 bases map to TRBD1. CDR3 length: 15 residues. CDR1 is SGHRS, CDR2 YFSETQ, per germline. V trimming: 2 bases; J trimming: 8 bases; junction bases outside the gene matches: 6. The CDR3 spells CASSFRTGGEEKLFF. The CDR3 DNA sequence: TGCGCCAGCAGCTTCCGGACAGGGGGGGAAGAAAAACTGTTTTTT. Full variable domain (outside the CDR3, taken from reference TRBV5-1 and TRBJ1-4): KAGVTQTPRYLIKTRGQQVTLSCSPISGHRSVSWYQQTPGQGLQFLFEYFSETQRNKGNFPGRFSGRQFSNSRSEMNVSTLELGDSALYLCASSFRTGGEEKLFFGSGTQLSVL.

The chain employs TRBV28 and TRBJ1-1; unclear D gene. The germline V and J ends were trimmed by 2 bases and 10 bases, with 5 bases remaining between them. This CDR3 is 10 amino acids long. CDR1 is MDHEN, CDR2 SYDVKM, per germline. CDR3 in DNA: TGTGCCAGCAGTTTAAAGAGAGCTTTCTTT. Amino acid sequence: CASSLKRAFF.

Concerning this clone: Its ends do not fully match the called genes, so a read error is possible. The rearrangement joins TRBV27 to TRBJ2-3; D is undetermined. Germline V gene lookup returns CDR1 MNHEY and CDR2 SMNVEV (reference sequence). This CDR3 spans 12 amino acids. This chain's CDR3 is CASSFGSTRLFF. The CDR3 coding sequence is TGTGCCAGCAGTTTTGGCTCTACTCGCTTGTTCTTT.

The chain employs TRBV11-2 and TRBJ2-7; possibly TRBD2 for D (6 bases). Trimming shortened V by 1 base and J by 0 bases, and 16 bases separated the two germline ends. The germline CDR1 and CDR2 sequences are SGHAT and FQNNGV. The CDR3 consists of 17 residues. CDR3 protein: CASSLVFGGVLSYEQYF. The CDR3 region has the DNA TGTGCCAGCAGCTTAGTGTTCGGGGGAGTCCTCTCCTACGAGCAGTACTTC.

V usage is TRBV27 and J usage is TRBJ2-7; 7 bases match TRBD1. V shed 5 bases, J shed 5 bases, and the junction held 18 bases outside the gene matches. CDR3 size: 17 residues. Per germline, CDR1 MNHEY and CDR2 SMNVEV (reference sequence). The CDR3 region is CASSPDSARQGVDEQYF. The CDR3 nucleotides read TGTGCCAGCAGTCCTGACTCCGCTCGACAGGGAGTGGACGAGCAGTACTTC.

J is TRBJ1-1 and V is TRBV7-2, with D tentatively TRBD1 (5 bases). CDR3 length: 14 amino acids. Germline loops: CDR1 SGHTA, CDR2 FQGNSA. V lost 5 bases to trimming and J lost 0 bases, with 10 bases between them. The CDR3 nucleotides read TGTGCCAGCAGCCCTGGGACGGTGAACACTGAAGCTTTCTTT. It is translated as CASSPGTVNTEAFF. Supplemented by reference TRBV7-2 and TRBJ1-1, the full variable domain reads GAGVSQSPSNKVTEKGKDVELRCDPISGHTALYWYRQSLGQGLEFLIYFQGNSAPDKSGLPSDRFSAERTGGSVSTLTIQRTQQEDSAVYLCASSPGTVNTEAFFGQGTRLTVV.

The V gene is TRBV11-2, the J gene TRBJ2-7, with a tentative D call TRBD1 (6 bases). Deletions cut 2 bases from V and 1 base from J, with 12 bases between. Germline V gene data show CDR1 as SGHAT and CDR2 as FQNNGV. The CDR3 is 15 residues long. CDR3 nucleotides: TGTGCCAGCAGCTTACTAGGGGGATTATCCTACGAGCAGTACTTC. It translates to CASSLLGGLSYEQYF.

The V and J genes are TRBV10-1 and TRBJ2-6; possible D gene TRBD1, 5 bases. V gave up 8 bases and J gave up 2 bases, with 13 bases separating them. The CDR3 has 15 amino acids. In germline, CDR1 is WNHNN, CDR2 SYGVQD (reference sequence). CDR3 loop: CASGQGETGANVLTF. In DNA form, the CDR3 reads TGCGCCAGCGGGCAGGGCGAGACTGGGGCCAACGTCCTGACTTTC.

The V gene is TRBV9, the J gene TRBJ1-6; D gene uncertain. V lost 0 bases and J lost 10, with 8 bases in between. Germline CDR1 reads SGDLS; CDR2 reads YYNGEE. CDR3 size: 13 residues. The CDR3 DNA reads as TGTGCCAGCAGCGTAGAAATGGACTCACCCCTCCACTTT. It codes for CASSVEMDSPLHF.

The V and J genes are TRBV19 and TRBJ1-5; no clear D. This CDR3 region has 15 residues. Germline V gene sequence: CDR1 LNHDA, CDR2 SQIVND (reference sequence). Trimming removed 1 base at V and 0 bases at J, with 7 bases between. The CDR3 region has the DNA TGTGCCAGTAGTATAGTTGCATATAGCAATCAGCCCCAGCATTTT. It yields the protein CASSIVAYSNQPQHF.

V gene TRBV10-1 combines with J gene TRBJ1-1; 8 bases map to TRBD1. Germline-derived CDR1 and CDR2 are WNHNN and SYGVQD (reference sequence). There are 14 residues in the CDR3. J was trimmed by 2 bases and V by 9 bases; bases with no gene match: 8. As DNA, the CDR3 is TGCGCCAGGACGCCGGGACAGGCCAACACTGAAGCTTTCTTT. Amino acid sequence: CARTPGQANTEAFF.